A single sample gave rise to the 29 T cell receptor beta chains below, sequenced in a study of T cells in localized non-small cell lung cancer (dated by TCRdb to the early 2020s). The library was built by means of the immunoSEQ multiplex PCR assay. TCRdb limited this immuneACCESS table to in-frame rearrangements with V and J called. A share of clones is missing; checked studies link under half to unresolved V genes, and the rest is unexplained. The sample has roughly 26,000 clones on record, over 70% of them singletons. Together, the top ten hold 8.5% to 10% of the sample. The source was peripheral blood, collected before any cancer treatment. The receptors come from a man aged 40 to 69 with stage III squamous cell lung carcinoma.

The chain recombines TRBV5-1 with TRBJ2-1; unclear D gene. V was pared by 0 bases and J by 5 bases, with 6 bases between. The CDR3 is made up of 13 amino acids. Looked up from germline, CDR1 is SGHRS and CDR2 is YFSETQ. CDR3 coding DNA: TGCGCCAGCAGCTTGGAGGTGAACAATGAGCAGTTCTTC. Translating it yields CASSLEVNNEQFF.

The J gene is TRBJ2-3, the V gene TRBV18; D call uncertain. Trimming took 3 bases from V and 5 from J, leaving 9 bases between them. The CDR3 consists of 13 residues. Germline V lookup: CDR1 KGHSH, CDR2 LQKENI. The CDR3 nucleotides read TGTGCCAGCTCACCCTCACATGGAGATACGCAGTATTTT. It encodes CASSPSHGDTQYF.

A few counts support this clone. V usage is TRBV5-1 and J usage is TRBJ2-2; tentatively, D is TRBD2 (7 bases). This CDR3 contains 15 residues. Germline values: CDR1 SGHRS, CDR2 YFSETQ. The V and J ends lost 2 bases and 4 bases respectively, with 12 bases between them. CDR3: CASSFAAGATGELFF. CDR3 coding DNA: TGCGCCAGCAGCTTCGCCGCGGGGGCCACCGGGGAGCTGTTTTTT.

The J gene is TRBJ2-7, the V gene TRBV6-5, with 11 bases identical to TRBD2. The CDR3 sequence is 15 residues long. Germline CDR1 MNHEY, CDR2 SVGAGI. Trimming took 4 bases from V and 2 from J; bases not matched to a gene: 4. This CDR3 is CASSFGTSGPYEQYF. The CDR3 DNA sequence: TGTGCCAGCAGTTTCGGGACTAGCGGTCCCTACGAGCAGTACTTC.

The chain recombines TRBV7-7 with TRBJ2-2, with D tentatively TRBD1 (5 bases). The V and J ends lost 9 bases and 1 base respectively, with 12 bases between them. The CDR3 sequence is 14 residues long. Germline V gene sequence: CDR1 SSHAT, CDR2 FNYEAQ (reference sequence). CDR3: CASQKGKNTGELFF. The CDR3 nucleotides are TGTGCCAGTCAGAAGGGGAAGAACACCGGGGAGCTGTTTTTT.

This clone appeared once. CDR3 in DNA: TGTGCCAGCAGCTTAGAGACCGAGGGGGAAACCGCCTACGAGCAGTACGTC. This gives the protein CASSLETEGETAYEQYV. The chain is built from TRBV7-2 and TRBJ2-7, with D possibly matching TRBD1 (6 bases). In germline, CDR1 is SGHTA, CDR2 FQGNSA. V was cut by 1 base and J by 2 bases, with 18 bases left in between. The CDR3 is 17 amino acids.

The CDR3 DNA reads TGTGCCAGCACAAATCGGGGCCAAGAGACCCAGTACTTC. It translates to CASTNRGQETQYF. J is TRBJ2-5 and V is TRBV21-1; the D call in the table, TRBD2, was not verified against the DNA. TRBV21-1 represents a pseudogene. The CDR3 has 13 residues.

The rearrangement links TRBV25-1 to TRBJ2-2; 8 nucleotides match TRBD2. Germline CDR1 and CDR2: MGHDK and SYGVNS. The CDR3 contains 15 residues. Germline trimming cut 2 bases from V and 5 bases from J; bases unmatched to any gene: 4. This CDR3 reads CASSELQRETGELFF. DNA for the CDR3: TGTGCCAGCAGTGAACTACAGCGGGAGACCGGGGAGCTGTTTTTT.

This CDR3 is CASSLYRGREAFF. The CDR3 DNA follows: TGTGCCAGCAGCTTATACAGGGGGCGCGAAGCTTTCTTT. This chain links TRBV5-4 with TRBJ1-1, with 9 positions matching TRBD1. Trimming removed 2 bases from V and 8 bases from J; junction bases left unmatched: 4. This CDR3 contains 13 residues. The germline V gene encodes CDR1 SGHNT and CDR2 YYREEE (reference sequence).

The chain uses TRBV19 and TRBJ1-1; TRBD1 is a possible D gene (6 bases). The CDR3 extends over 16 amino acids. Trimming removed 1 base at V and 1 base at J, with 13 bases between. Germline CDR1 is LNHDA and CDR2 is SQIVND (reference sequence). The CDR3 sequence: CASSIGRGLGNTEAFF. DNA of the CDR3: TGTGCCAGTAGTATAGGCAGGGGTCTAGGGAACACTGAAGCTTTCTTT.

This chain links TRBV9 with TRBJ2-3; D unclear. This CDR3 has 15 residues. Trimming removed 4 bases from V and 2 bases from J, with 14 bases in between. Germline CDR1 reads SGDLS; CDR2 reads YYNGEE. Here the CDR3 reads CASSQGNRFTDTQYF. Here the CDR3 DNA reads TGTGCCAGCAGCCAAGGAAACAGATTCACAGATACGCAGTATTTT.

This clone showed up just a few times. The chain links TRBV5-4 to TRBJ2-5; tentative D call: TRBD2 (5 bases). Trimming left V 2 bases short and J 4 bases short, with 15 bases between. The CDR3 is made up of 15 amino acids. The V gene's germline CDR1 is SGHNT and CDR2 YYREEE (reference sequence). The CDR3 DNA reads as TGTGCCAGCAGCTTAACTAGTCAAGTGGGAGAGACCCAGTACTTC. Translating gives CASSLTSQVGETQYF.

V usage is TRBV19 and J usage is TRBJ2-1, with TRBD1 matching over 11 bases. Germline V gene sequence: CDR1 LNHDA, CDR2 SQIVND (reference sequence). This CDR3 region has 15 residues. Trimming removed 10 bases from V and 3 bases from J; junction bases left unmatched: 8. In DNA, the CDR3 is TGTGCCACCTCTACCGGGACAGGGGGCTACAATGAGCAGTTCTTC. It yields the protein CATSTGTGGYNEQFF.

The chain joins TRBV7-8 to TRBJ1-5; the D gene is possibly TRBD1 (5 bases). V was trimmed by 7 bases and J by 0 bases, leaving 10 bases between them. The V gene's germline CDR1 is SGHVS and CDR2 FQNEAQ. The CDR3 is made up of 14 amino acids. This CDR3 is CASTVGGSNQPQHF. The DNA for the CDR3 is TGTGCCAGCACTGTGGGGGGTAGCAATCAGCCCCAGCATTTT.

This chain uses TRBV5-6 with TRBJ1-1; D remains unclear. This CDR3 spans 14 amino acids. In germline, CDR1 is SGHDT, CDR2 YYEEEE. The V end was cut by 1 base, the J end by 11 bases, with 18 bases between. The CDR3 coding sequence is TGTGCCAGCAGCTTGCTCTCGACGGCCAAAGGGGCTTTCTTT. Protein: CASSLLSTAKGAFF.

The chain joins TRBV5-6 to TRBJ2-1; D is possibly TRBD2 (7 bases). From germline, CDR1 is SGHDT and CDR2 YYEEEE. Between the trimmed V and J ends, which lost 3 bases and 9 bases, there was a span of 13 bases. CDR3 length: 13 residues. Written as DNA, the CDR3 is TGTGCCAGCAGCTACACAGGGAGGGGTGAGCAGTTCTTC. This translates into CASSYTGRGEQFF.

This chain joins TRBV27 and TRBJ1-2, with D possibly TRBD1 on 5 matching bases. This CDR3 contains 14 residues. V was cut by 0 bases and J by 8 bases, with 13 bases left in between. Germline CDR1 is MNHEY and CDR2 is SMNVEV (reference sequence). The CDR3 reads CASSLSGTIRGYTF. In DNA, the CDR3 is TGTGCCAGCAGTTTATCCGGGACGATTAGGGGCTACACCTTC.

The V gene is TRBV27, the J gene TRBJ1-5, with 10 bases aligning to TRBD1. V shed 3 bases and J 3 bases; nucleotides not matched to a gene: 5. Germline V gene lookup returns CDR1 MNHEY and CDR2 SMNVEV (reference sequence). There are 16 residues in the CDR3. CDR3 sequence: CASSLFGTGVNQPQHF. The CDR3 DNA is TGTGCCAGCAGTTTGTTCGGGACAGGGGTCAATCAGCCCCAGCATTTT.

The rearrangement links TRBV30 to TRBJ2-7, with TRBD1 as a possible D gene (6 bases). With 3 bases removed from V and 5 bases from J, the gap between germline ends came to 14 bases. CDR3 length equals 13 residues. Germline values: CDR1 GTSNPN, CDR2 SVGIG (reference sequence). For the CDR3, the DNA is TGTGCCTGGAGGAAACAGGGTGTAGACGAGCAGTACTTC. Protein sequence: CAWRKQGVDEQYF.

This clone appeared a few times. This chain uses TRBV4-1 with TRBJ1-1, with D unclear. The germline V gene has CDR1 MGHRA and CDR2 YSYEKL. Trimming left V 0 bases short and J 3 bases short, with 5 bases between. The CDR3 has 13 amino acids. CDR3 sequence: CASSQDRDTEAFF. DNA for the CDR3: TGCGCCAGCAGCCAAGATCGGGACACTGAAGCTTTCTTT.

The chain links TRBV23-1 to TRBJ2-4; TRBD2 is a possible D gene (6 bases). TRBV23-1 is given ORF status, its function remaining uncertain. Trimming stripped 0 bases from V and 0 bases from J, with 12 bases between. This CDR3 has 17 residues. CDR3 loop: CASSQSGTELAKNIQYF. The CDR3 coding sequence is TGCGCCAGCAGTCAATCGGGGACTGAGCTAGCCAAAAACATTCAGTACTTC.

The chain has TRBV2 and TRBJ1-6; tentatively, D is TRBD1 (5 bases). The V end was cut by 8 bases, the J end by 7 bases, with 15 bases between. From germline, CDR1 is SNHLY and CDR2 FYNNEI. CDR3 length: 14 amino acids. The CDR3 loop reads CASGSGRGNSPLHF. CDR3 DNA: TGTGCCAGCGGTAGTGGGAGGGGAAATTCACCCCTCCACTTT.

The CDR3 bases are TGTGCCAGCAGCCCGGGACAGGGCTATGGCTACACCTTC. Protein product: CASSPGQGYGYTF. The chain couples TRBV7-8 to TRBJ1-2; 9 positions agree with TRBD1. The ends lost 5 bases at V and 4 bases at J; junction bases unmatched: 2. This CDR3 spans 13 amino acids. Per germline, CDR1 SGHVS and CDR2 FQNEAQ.

The rearrangement links TRBV5-1 to TRBJ2-3; no clear D gene. The V gene's germline CDR1 is SGHRS and CDR2 YFSETQ. The ends were cut back, 4 bases at V and 0 bases at J, with 9 bases in the middle. The CDR3 has 14 amino acids. The CDR3 DNA reads TGCGCCAGCAGCATCGACCCTAGCACAGATACGCAGTATTTT. Protein: CASSIDPSTDTQYF.

This rearrangement joins TRBV12-5 to TRBJ1-6; possibly TRBD1 for D (6 bases). Germline CDR1 reads LGHNT; CDR2 reads FRNRAP. Trimming removed 1 base from V and 7 bases from J, with 8 bases in between. The CDR3 totals 14 residues. The CDR3 is CASGLAGANSPLHF. CDR3 sequence (DNA): TGTGCTAGTGGTTTGGCAGGGGCAAATTCACCCCTCCACTTT.

A few counts support this clone. V and J are TRBV4-1 and TRBJ1-5; possible D gene TRBD1, 5 bases. This CDR3 is 20 amino acids long. The V gene lost 1 base and the J gene lost 0 bases, with 22 bases spanning the gap. Per germline, CDR1 MGHRA and CDR2 YSYEKL. Here the CDR3 reads CASSQGGTLGSGYSNQPQHF. CDR3 nucleotides: TGCGCCAGCAGCCAAGGGGGGACTTTAGGGTCGGGCTATAGCAATCAGCCCCAGCATTTT.

With respect to this clone: The CDR3 end shows no conserved phenylalanine or tryptophan, and so a read error is likely. This chain links TRBV2 with TRBJ2-7, with 13 nucleotides matching TRBD2. CDR1 SNHLY and CDR2 FYNNEI come from the germline V gene. The CDR3 is 17 residues long. With 4 bases clipped from V and 0 bases from J, the junction kept 6 bases outside the gene matches. CDR3 in amino acids: CASSGLAGGLSSYEQYI. CDR3 coding DNA: TGTGCCAGCAGTGGACTAGCGGGAGGTCTTAGCTCCTACGAGCAGTACATC.

This chain links TRBV11-3 with TRBJ2-1, with D maybe TRBD2 (6 bases). The V gene lost 1 base and the J gene lost 6 bases, with 16 bases spanning the gap. This CDR3 is built from 16 residues. CDR1 SGHNT and CDR2 YENEEA come from the germline V gene. The CDR3 region is CASSLGPGVSRNEQFF. The CDR3 DNA reads as TGTGCCAGCAGCTTAGGCCCGGGGGTGTCCCGCAATGAGCAGTTCTTC.

The V gene is TRBV6-5, the J gene TRBJ2-7, with 8 bases that match TRBD1. Trimming at V came to 2 bases and at J to 5 bases, leaving 8 bases not matched to a gene. This CDR3 is built from 15 residues. CDR1 is MNHEY, CDR2 SVGAGI, per germline. The CDR3 bases are TGTGCCAGCAGTTACATCGGACAGGGTTCCGACGAGCAGTACTTC. Its protein is CASSYIGQGSDEQYF.